This T cell receptor beta chain emerged from a study of PD-1 blockade in classical Hodgkin lymphoma (TCRdb year 2020). Turning to the overall study: Nivolumab dosing was 3 mg/kg intravenously every 2 weeks, continuing until either disease progression or unacceptable toxicity. The study used CyTOF and TCR beta sequencing to define a peripheral blood immune signature of response to PD-1 blockade in classical Hodgkin lymphoma. Broader findings and caveats from the paper: Baseline TCR diversity was reported to be lower in newly diagnosed patients than in healthy donors, and even lower in relapsed/refractory patients. Lower diversity was seen in patients whose nivolumab began less than 1 year after ASCT, and these patients were left out of later analyses so that immune reconstitution would not confound the results. The study was limited to a single clinical trial cohort, and causes of repertoire differences, possibly disease activity or prior therapy, remained undefined. Trial patients achieving complete response had baseline diversity similar to newly diagnosed patients, whereas partial responders and progressors had significantly lower diversity. A significant rise by C4D1 was seen in CD4+ but not CD8+ TCR diversity (p=0.0027 vs p=0.16), with the rise being most apparent in complete responders (p=0.02).

V was cut back by 3 bases and J by 5 bases, leaving a gap of 13 bases between them. CDR1 GTSNPN and CDR2 SVGIG were looked up in the germline V gene (reference sequence). There are 13 amino acids in the CDR3, from cysteine to phenylalanine inclusive. Of all the DNA, just the CDR3 is kept, 39 bases in frame from base 1. The Qiagen DNeasy kit was used to extract genomic DNA both from unsorted PBMCs and from the negatively selected CD4+ and CD8+ fractions. Amplification of TCR beta CDR3 regions was done by immunoSEQ multiplex PCR with primers that anneal to V and J segments. A synthetic immune receptor repertoire was used to minimize amplification bias, and any residual bias was removed computationally once sequencing was done. On the study's bioinformatics: Repertoire diversity was quantified as the Shannon entropy index using custom Python scripts. Unsorted, CD4+ and CD8+ repertoires were examined separately, except in combined analyses, for which CD4+ and CD8+ sequences were merged in silico. A clone was considered expanded if an increase in frequency of at least 2-fold after treatment relative to C1D1 was found, and a pseudocount of 0.5 was applied to clones undetected at baseline. Singleton clones were defined as clones with 0 or 1 copy at C1D1, and non-singleton clones were defined as clones with 2 or more copies. Clones expanded in unsorted samples were assigned a CD4+, CD8+ or unknown annotation through matching of protein sequences in sorted samples from the same patient. Wilcoxon tests on paired samples were used to test changes in diversity from C1D1 to C4D1. Sourced from immuneACCESS, this table was stored by TCRdb with only in-frame sequences that have V and J called. A share of the clones is absent; for the studies checked, an unresolved V gene accounts for under half, and the remainder has no known explanation. The DNA gave D and trimming, while V, J and clone size come from that table. The sample contains around 65,000 clones, about 91% of them found a single time. Approximately 13% of the sample rests with the top ten.

Reading the label with the study, this specimen's time point is: cycle 1 day 1 (C1D1), immediately before nivolumab initiation. Every trial patient had relapsed following autologous stem cell transplantation, and prior brentuximab vedotin exposure was what differed among cohorts A, B and C. The trial cohort comprised about 60 patients with relapsed/refractory classical Hodgkin lymphoma whose best overall responses were complete response, partial response or progressive disease. Single-agent nivolumab was administered to trial patients in the multi-cohort phase II CheckMate 205 trial. An independent review committee assessed best overall response by applying the 2007 International Working Group response criteria. Trial PBMCs were obtained immediately prior to nivolumab initiation (C1D1) and on therapy at cycle 2 day 1 and cycle 4 day 1. After peripheral blood was drawn into 8 mL Vacutainer Cell Preparation Tubes, PBMCs were isolated by centrifugation and then cryopreserved.

Concerning this clone: The antigen it recognizes is unknown. Per-base quality was not reported, and no clone a single base away is much larger than it.

The sequencing used peripheral blood mononuclear cells (PBMCs), collected at baseline. In this chain, TRBV30 is recombined with TRBJ1-2, with no reliable assignment of the D segment. The sequence was obtained from a human donor with classical Hodgkin lymphoma. The CDR3 protein sequence reads: CAWSGLTIYGYTF. DNA sequence: TGTGCCTGGAGCGGGCTGACCATTTATGGCTACACCTTC.